The entry below describes one T cell receptor beta chain. The sample is drawn from a study of OX40 agonist ivuxolimab in advanced cancers. The CDR3 loop spans 14 amino acids. Trimming cost V 4 bases and J 6 bases, with 14 bases left between them. In germline, CDR1 is LNHDA, CDR2 SQIVND (reference sequence). This table comes from immunoSEQ multiplex PCR, and its TCRdb copy is limited to in-frame clones, with some not included. The table has about 20,000 clones, 90% to 95% seen once. Sequenced here: CD4+ or CD8+ T cells sorted from blood, sampled in a trial of the OX40 agonist ivuxolimab. This TCR was recovered from an adult with an advanced solid tumor such as melanoma, head and neck, liver or kidney cancer. This sequence joins TRBV19 and TRBJ2-3; tentatively, D is TRBD1 (6 bases). This chain's CDR3 is CASSNGQPFDTQYF. CDR3 DNA: TGTGCCAGTAGTAATGGACAGCCTTTTGATACGCAGTATTTT.